Listed here is a single TCR beta chain. Its antigen is as yet unknown. V was clipped by 3 bases and J by 3 bases, with 17 bases between them. Germline V gene sequence: CDR1 MGHRA, CDR2 YSYEKL. The CDR3 consists of 16 residues. The table came from immunoSEQ multiplex PCR; TCRdb's copy has only in-frame clones and leaves some out. The sample contains about 140,000 clones, 80% to 90% of which appear only once. These data belong to a study of cytomegalovirus exposure and HLA in healthy donors. Study-wide results and caveats: According to a later analysis, TCR clusters from the first cohort tended to co-occur in the roughly 110 validation repertoires. The authors enumerated some 170 TCR beta chains as linked to cytomegalovirus.

The rearrangement links TRBV4-1 to TRBJ1-2, with D possibly matching TRBD1 (5 bases). The sequencing input was PBMCs. This sequence originates from a man in his late teens or twenties in good health and CMV-seropositive. The CDR3 loop is CASSQAIIQGYYGYTF. The CDR3 nucleotides are TGCGCCAGCAGCCAGGCGATTATCCAGGGTTACTATGGCTACACCTTC.